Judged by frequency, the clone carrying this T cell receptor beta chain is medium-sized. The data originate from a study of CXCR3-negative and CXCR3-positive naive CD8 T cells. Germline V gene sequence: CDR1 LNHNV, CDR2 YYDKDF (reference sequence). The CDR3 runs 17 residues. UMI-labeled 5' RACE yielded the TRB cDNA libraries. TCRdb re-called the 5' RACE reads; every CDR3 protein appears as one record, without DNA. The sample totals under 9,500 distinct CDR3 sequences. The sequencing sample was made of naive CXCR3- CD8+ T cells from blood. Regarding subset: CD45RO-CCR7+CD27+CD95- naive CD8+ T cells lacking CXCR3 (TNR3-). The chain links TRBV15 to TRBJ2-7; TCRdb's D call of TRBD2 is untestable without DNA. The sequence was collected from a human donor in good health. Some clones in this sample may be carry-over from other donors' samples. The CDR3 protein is CATSRALGLAGVNEQYF.